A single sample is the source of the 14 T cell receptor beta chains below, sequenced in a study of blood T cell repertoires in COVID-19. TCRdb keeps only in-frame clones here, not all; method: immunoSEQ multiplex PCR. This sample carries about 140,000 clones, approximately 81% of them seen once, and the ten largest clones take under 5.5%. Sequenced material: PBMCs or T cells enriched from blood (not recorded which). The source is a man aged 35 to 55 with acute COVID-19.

DNA for the CDR3: TGTGCCTGGCGGGGCACCGGGGAGCTGTTTTTT. Translated, it gives CAWRGTGELFF. The rearrangement joins TRBV30 to TRBJ2-2; D possibly corresponds to TRBD2 (5 bases). The CDR3 runs to 11 residues. V was cut by 5 bases and J by 4 bases, with 5 bases left in between. Germline CDR1 GTSNPN, CDR2 SVGIG (reference sequence).

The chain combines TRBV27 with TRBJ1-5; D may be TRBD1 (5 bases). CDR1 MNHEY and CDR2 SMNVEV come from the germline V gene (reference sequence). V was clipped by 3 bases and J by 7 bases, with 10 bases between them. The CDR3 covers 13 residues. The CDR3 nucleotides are TGTGCCAGCAGTTTCCAGGGAGGCCAGCCCCAGCATTTT. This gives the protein CASSFQGGQPQHF.

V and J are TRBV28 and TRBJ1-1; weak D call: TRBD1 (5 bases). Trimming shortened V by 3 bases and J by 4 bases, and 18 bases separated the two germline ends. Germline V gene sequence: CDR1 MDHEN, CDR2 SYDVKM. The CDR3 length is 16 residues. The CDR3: CASSFPDRGLGTEAFF. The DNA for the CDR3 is TGTGCCAGCAGTTTCCCCGATCGGGGGTTGGGCACTGAAGCTTTCTTT.

This CDR3 is CSVEGATEAFF. As DNA, the CDR3 is TGCAGCGTTGAAGGGGCCACTGAAGCTTTCTTT. The rearrangement joins TRBV29-1 to TRBJ1-1; D is ambiguous. The CDR3 spans 11 residues. V was shortened by 1 base and J by 4 bases, with 4 bases between the two germline ends. Germline V CDR1 and CDR2: SQVTM, ANQGSEA.

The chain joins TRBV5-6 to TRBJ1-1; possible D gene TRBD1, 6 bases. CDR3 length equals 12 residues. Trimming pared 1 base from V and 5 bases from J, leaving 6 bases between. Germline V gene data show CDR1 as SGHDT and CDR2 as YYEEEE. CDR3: CASSLTGTEAFF. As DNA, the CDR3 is TGTGCCAGCAGCTTGACAGGGACTGAAGCTTTCTTT.

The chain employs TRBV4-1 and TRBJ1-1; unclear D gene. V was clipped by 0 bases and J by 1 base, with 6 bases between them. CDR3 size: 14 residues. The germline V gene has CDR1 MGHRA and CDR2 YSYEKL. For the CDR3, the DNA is TGCGCCAGCAGCCAAGACGTTCGGAACACTGAAGCTTTCTTT. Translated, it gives CASSQDVRNTEAFF.

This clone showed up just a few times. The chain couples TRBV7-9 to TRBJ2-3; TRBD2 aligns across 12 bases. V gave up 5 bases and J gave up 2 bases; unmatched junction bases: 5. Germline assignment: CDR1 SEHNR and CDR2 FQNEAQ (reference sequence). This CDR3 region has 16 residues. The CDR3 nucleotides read TGTGCCAGCAGCAGACTAGCGGGGGACCTCACAGATACGCAGTATTTT. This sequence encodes CASSRLAGDLTDTQYF.

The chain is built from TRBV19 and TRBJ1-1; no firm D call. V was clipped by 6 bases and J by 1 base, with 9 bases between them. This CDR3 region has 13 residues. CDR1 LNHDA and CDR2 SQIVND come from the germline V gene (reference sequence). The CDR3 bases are TGTGCCAGTAGCGAACAGTCGAACACTGAAGCTTTCTTT. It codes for CASSEQSNTEAFF.

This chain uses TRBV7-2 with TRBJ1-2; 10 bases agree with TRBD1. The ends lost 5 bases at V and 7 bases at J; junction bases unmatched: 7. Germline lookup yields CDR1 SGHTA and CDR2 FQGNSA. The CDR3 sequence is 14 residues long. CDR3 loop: CASSPTGGASGYTF. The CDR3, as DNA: TGTGCCAGCAGCCCGACAGGGGGCGCTTCTGGCTACACCTTC.

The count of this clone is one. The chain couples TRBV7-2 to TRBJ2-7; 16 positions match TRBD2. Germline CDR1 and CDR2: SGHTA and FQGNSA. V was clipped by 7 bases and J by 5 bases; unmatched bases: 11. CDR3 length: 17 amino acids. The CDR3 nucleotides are TGTGCCAGCATCCCGGGACTAGCGGGGGGGGACGGGAACGAGCAGTACTTC. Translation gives CASIPGLAGGDGNEQYF.

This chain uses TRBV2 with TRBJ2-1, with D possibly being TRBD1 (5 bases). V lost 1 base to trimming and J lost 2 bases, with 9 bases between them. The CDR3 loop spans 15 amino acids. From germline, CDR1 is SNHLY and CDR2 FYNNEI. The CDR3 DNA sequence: TGTGCCAGCAGTGAAGAAGAGACAGCCTACAATGAGCAGTTCTTC. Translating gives CASSEEETAYNEQFF.

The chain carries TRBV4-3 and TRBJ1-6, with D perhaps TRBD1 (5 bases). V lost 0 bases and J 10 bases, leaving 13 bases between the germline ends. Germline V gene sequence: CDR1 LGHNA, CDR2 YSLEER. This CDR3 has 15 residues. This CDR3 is CASSQEKGKGSPLHF. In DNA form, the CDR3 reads TGCGCCAGCAGCCAAGAAAAGGGGAAGGGATCACCCCTCCACTTT.

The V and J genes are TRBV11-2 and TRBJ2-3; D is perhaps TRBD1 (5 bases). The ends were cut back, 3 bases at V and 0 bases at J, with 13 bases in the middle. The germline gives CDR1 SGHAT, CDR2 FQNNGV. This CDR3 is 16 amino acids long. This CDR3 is CASSFRATPSTDTQYF. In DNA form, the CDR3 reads TGTGCCAGCAGCTTCAGGGCTACTCCTAGCACAGATACGCAGTATTTT. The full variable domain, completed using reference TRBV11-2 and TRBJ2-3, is EAGVAQSPRYKIIEKRQSVAFWCNPISGHATLYWYQQILGQGPKLLIQFQNNGVVDDSQLPKDRFSAERLKGVDSTLKIQPAKLEDSAVYLCASSFRATPSTDTQYFGPGTRLTVL.

This CDR3 is CASSAGQGINEKLFF. DNA for the CDR3: TGTGCCAGCAGCGCCGGACAGGGAATTAATGAAAAACTGTTTTTT. The chain has TRBV9 and TRBJ1-4; the match to TRBD1 covers 8 bases. Germline CDR1 and CDR2: SGDLS and YYNGEE. There are 15 residues in the CDR3. Unmatched junction bases numbered 5, after V lost 3 bases and J lost 4 bases.